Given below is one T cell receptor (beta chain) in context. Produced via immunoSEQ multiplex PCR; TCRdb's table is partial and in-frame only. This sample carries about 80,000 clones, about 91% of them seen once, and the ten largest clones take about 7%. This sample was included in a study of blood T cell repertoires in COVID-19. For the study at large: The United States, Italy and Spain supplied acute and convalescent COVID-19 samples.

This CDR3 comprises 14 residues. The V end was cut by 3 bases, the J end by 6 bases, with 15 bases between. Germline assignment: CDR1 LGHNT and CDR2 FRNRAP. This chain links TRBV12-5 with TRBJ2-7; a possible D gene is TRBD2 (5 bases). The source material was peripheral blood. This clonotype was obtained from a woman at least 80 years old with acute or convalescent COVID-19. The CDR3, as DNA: TGTGCTAGTGGTTTAGAGGGAACCCTCGGCGAGCAGTACTTC. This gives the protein CASGLEGTLGEQYF.